This T cell receptor beta chain was profiled in a study of identical twins. Regarding the study as a whole: Out-of-frame TCR alpha sharing observed in monozygotic twins exceeded model estimates. Cord blood beta clonotypes present at high abundance carried fewer insertions; no such pattern appeared in memory repertoires.

The germline CDR1 and CDR2 sequences are DFQATT and SNEGSKA (reference sequence). V dropped 6 bases and J dropped 1 base, with 16 bases sitting between them. The CDR3 length is 15 residues. Using its own MiXCR run on the 5' RACE reads, TCRdb lists one record per CDR3 protein. The data show approximately 190,000 distinct CDR3 sequences, 15% to 20% seen once. Comment on this clonotype: Its antigen is as yet unknown.

This same sample was also part of a study on T cells expressing NK-cell markers. That work adds: It was sorted CD3+CD56-NKG2C+, CD3+CD56+NKG2C- and CD3+CD56+NKG2C+ T cells that provided the TCR beta repertoires. The CD3+CD56-NKG2C+ fraction was also led by these clonotypes in several donors.

This chain uses TRBV20-1 with TRBJ2-1; weak D call: TRBD2 (6 bases). This TCR was recovered from a woman aged 18 to 35 in good health. Sequencing was performed on CD8+ T cells sorted from blood. CDR3 in DNA: TGCAGTGCCCGGGGACTTAGGGTGTCCTACAATGAGCAGTTCTTC. Its translation is CSARGLRVSYNEQFF.